These T cell receptor beta chains were read from a single sample in a study of vaccination effects on CD4 cells after COVID-19. This table comes from immunoSEQ multiplex PCR, and its TCRdb copy is limited to in-frame clones, with some not included. The sample includes tens of thousands of clones, 68% seen only once; the top ten take approximately 10%. These receptors have no known antigen. The specimen was CD4+ T cells from PBMCs cultured with HCoV-NL63 spike peptides, collected before COVID-19 vaccination. All receptors derive from a human donor who received a COVID-19 vaccine. CDR3s leave out the opening cysteine and the closing phenylalanine or tryptophan.

TRBJ2-7 | TRBV6-5 | ASSDSTSEDEQY
TRBJ1-2 | TRBV5-1 | ASSLTGAGVDGYT
TRBJ2-1 | TRBV6-5 | ASYHGTGQHNEQF
TRBJ2-7 | TRBV7-2 | ASSPTSGRYEQY
TRBJ2-6 | TRBV28 | ASRLEGAGANVLT
TRBJ1-1 | TRBV2 | ASSEESSNTEAF
TRBJ2-1 | TRBV7-8 | ASSLGDRSSYNEQF
TRBJ1-2 | TRBV23-1 | ASSQGGQTNYGYT
TRBJ1-3 | TRBV12-5 | ASGPPIKTGGNGNTIY
TRBJ1-2 | TRBV6-6 | ASSPLSVLRAGYGYT